Sequencing of this T cell receptor beta chain was carried out in a study of patients and donors after allogeneic stem cell transplantation. TCRdb reprocessed the RT-PCR reads with MiXCR, giving one entry per CDR3 protein. The sample yields about 230,000 distinct CDR3 sequences, around an eighth seen once. This CDR3 region has 14 residues. V lost 5 bases to trimming and J lost 7 bases, with 18 bases between them. There are many counts of this clonotype. The receptor was derived from a human donor who was either an allogeneic HSCT recipient or a stem cell or donor lymphocyte infusion donor (not recorded which). It is not recorded whose cells these are; they may come from a transplant donor. Sequencing used blood, either unsorted or a sorted T cell fraction (not recorded which). V gene TRBV12-3 or TRBV12-4 combines with J gene TRBJ2-7; no clear D. Here the CDR3 reads CASSPTALLGEQYF. The CDR3 bases are TGTGCCAGCAGTCCTACGGCCCTTTTGGGAGAGCAGTACTTC.